The present T cell receptor beta chain was sequenced within a study of metastatic and nonmetastatic thyroid tumors. Overall study: Both malignant and benign thyroid patients supplied peripheral blood and tumor or nodule tissue samples, across which the repertoires of these patients were then compared. Notes on the study in general: When malignant thyroid tumors were compared with benign nodules, TCR beta diversity was reportedly significantly higher in the malignant tumors. This held in both blood and tumor samples.

Each patient went into thyroid surgery without having received any treatment. V was clipped by 4 bases and J by 5 bases; unmatched bases: 6. The CDR3 spans 15 residues. The germline V gene encodes CDR1 WNHNN and CDR2 SYGVQD (reference sequence). Authors' methods: Construction of a distant-metastasis classifier for papillary thyroid cancer relied on CDR3 differences across clinicopathological groups. From the PCR reads, TCRdb re-called clones with MiXCR. The V and J calls were not made by the authors but by TCRdb's processing. This table has more than 65,000 clones, 14% appearing once. This clone was counted many times. Antigen: not known.

Sequencing used blood. The TCR was taken from a male donor with papillary thyroid cancer or a benign thyroid nodule (not recorded which). Some clones in this sample may be carry-over from other donors' samples. The chain combines TRBV10-1 with TRBJ2-2, with 8 bases identical to TRBD1. The chain's CDR3 is CASSGTGTITGELFF. Written as DNA, the CDR3 is TGCGCCAGCAGTGGGACAGGGACGATAACCGGGGAGCTGTTTTTT.